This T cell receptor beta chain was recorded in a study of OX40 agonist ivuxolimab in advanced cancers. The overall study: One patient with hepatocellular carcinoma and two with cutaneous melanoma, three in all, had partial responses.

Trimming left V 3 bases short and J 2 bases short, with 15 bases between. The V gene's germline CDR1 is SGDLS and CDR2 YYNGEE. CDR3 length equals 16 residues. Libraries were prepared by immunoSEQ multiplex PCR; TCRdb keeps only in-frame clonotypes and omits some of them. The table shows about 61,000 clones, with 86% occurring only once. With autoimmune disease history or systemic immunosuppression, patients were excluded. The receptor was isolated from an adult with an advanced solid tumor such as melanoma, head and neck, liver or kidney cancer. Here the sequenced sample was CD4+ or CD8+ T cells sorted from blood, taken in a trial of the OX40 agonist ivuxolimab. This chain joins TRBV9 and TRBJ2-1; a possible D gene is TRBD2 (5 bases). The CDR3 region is CASSATGMGTYNEQFF. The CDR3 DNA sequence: TGTGCCAGCAGCGCGACGGGGATGGGAACCTACAATGAGCAGTTCTTC.